The 7 T cell receptor beta chains reported below all come from one sample, sequenced in a study of T cells after yellow fever vaccination. A single record per CDR3 protein comes from TCRdb applying MiXCR to the 5' RACE reads. The repertoire holds about 220,000 distinct CDR3 sequences, with roughly 3% as singletons. Specimen: CD4+ T cells sorted from PBMCs, collected 10 days after the yellow fever booster vaccination. These receptors all stem from a young man who received the YFV17D yellow fever vaccine.

Many counts were recorded for this clonotype. The chain joins TRBV5-5 to TRBJ1-5, with D unclear. The V and J ends lost 1 base and 8 bases respectively, with 10 bases between them. CDR1 SGHKS and CDR2 YYEKEE come from the germline V gene (reference sequence). The CDR3 is 13 residues long. CDR3 DNA sequence: TGTGCCAGCAGCTTGATGCCGAGGGAGCCCCAGCATTTT. Translated, it gives CASSLMPREPQHF.

This clonotype showed up just a few times. The chain combines TRBV19 with TRBJ1-5; D perhaps matches TRBD1 (5 bases). Germline loops: CDR1 LNHDA, CDR2 SQIVND (reference sequence). The ends were cut back, 2 bases at V and 4 bases at J, with 9 bases in the middle. The CDR3 is 14 residues long. Here the CDR3 DNA reads TGTGCCAGTAGTATATGGGGACCGAATCAGCCCCAGCATTTT. This gives the protein CASSIWGPNQPQHF.

This clonotype was seen ten or more times. V usage is TRBV18 and J usage is TRBJ1-1; 8 bases agree with TRBD1. CDR3 length equals 12 residues. The V gene end was trimmed by 6 bases and the J gene end by 14 bases; junction bases not matched to a gene: 11. CDR1 is KGHSH, CDR2 LQKENI, per germline. This chain's CDR3 is CASSQHKQGDFF. In DNA, the CDR3 is TGTGCCAGCTCGCAACATAAACAGGGGGACTTCTTT.

This clonotype was counted ten times or more. J is TRBJ2-7 and V is TRBV6-5; 7 bases map to TRBD2. Germline V gene lookup returns CDR1 MNHEY and CDR2 SVGAGI. There are 13 residues in the CDR3. J was trimmed by 1 base and V by 8 bases; bases with no gene match: 5. CDR3 loop: CASRAGASYEQYV. The CDR3 DNA is TGTGCCAGCCGGGCGGGAGCTTCCTACGAGCAGTACGTC.

The V call is TRBV20-1, the J call TRBJ1-2, with TRBD1 as a possible D gene (6 bases). Germline V gene lookup returns CDR1 DFQATT and CDR2 SNEGSKA (reference sequence). This CDR3 spans 14 amino acids. The V end was cut by 1 base, the J end by 5 bases, with 14 bases between. The CDR3 reads CSARVGGGVYGYTF. The DNA of the CDR3 is TGCAGTGCTAGAGTCGGGGGCGGGGTTTATGGCTACACCTTC.

This clonotype has only a few counts. V usage is TRBV6-5 and J usage is TRBJ1-2; D perhaps matches TRBD1 (5 bases). The ends were cut back, 0 bases at V and 6 bases at J, with 8 bases in the middle. The CDR3 is 13 amino acids. The germline V gene has CDR1 MNHEY and CDR2 SVGAGI. The CDR3 loop reads CASSYSRGNGYTF. CDR3 nucleotide sequence: TGTGCCAGCAGTTACTCGAGGGGAAATGGCTACACCTTC.

This clonotype was seen ten or more times. The rearrangement joins TRBV12-3 or TRBV12-4 to TRBJ1-2; tentative D call: TRBD1 (5 bases). Trimming left V 6 bases short and J 1 base short, with 6 bases between. This CDR3 is built from 12 residues. CDR3 nucleotide sequence: TGTGCCAGCAGACAGGATAACTATGGCTACACCTTC. Protein sequence: CASRQDNYGYTF.